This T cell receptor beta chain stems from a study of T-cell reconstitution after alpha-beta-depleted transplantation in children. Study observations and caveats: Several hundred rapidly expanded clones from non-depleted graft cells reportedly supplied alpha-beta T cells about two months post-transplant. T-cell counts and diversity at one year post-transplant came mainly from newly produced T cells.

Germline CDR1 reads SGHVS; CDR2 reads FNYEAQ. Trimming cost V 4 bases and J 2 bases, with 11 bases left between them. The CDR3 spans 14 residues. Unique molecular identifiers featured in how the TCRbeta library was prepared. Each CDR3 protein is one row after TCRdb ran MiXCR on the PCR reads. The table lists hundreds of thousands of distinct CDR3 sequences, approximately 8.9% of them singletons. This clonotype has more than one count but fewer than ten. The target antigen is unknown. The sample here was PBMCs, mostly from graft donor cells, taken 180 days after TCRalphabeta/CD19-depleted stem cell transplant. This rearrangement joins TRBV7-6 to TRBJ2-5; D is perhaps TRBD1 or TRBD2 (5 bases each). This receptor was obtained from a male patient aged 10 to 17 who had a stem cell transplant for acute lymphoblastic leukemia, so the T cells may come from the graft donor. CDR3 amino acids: CASSWGRGQETQYF. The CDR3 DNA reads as TGTGCCAGCAGCTGGGGACGGGGACAAGAGACCCAGTACTTC.